This section outlines one T cell receptor beta chain sequence together with its context. The sample is drawn from a study of cytomegalovirus exposure and HLA in healthy donors. Germline V CDR1 and CDR2: MRHNA, SNTAGT. V was clipped by 3 bases and J by 0 bases, with 9 bases between them. The CDR3 has 15 amino acids. The method was immunoSEQ multiplex PCR; TCRdb's version includes in-frame clones alone and lacks a portion of them. The table records fewer than 350,000 clones, roughly 90% of them present only once. V and J are TRBV6-4 and TRBJ2-1; perhaps TRBD2 as D (6 bases). The sequence was collected from a woman aged 18 to 35 in good health and CMV-seronegative. The sample was PBMCs. The CDR3 reads CASSEDGSSYNEQFF. CDR3 bases: TGTGCCAGCAGTGAGGACGGGAGCTCCTACAATGAGCAGTTCTTC.